These 20 T cell receptor beta chains share one sample of origin, sequenced in a study of cytomegalovirus exposure and HLA in healthy donors. PCR amplification relied on 60 Vbeta primers (plus 13 Jbeta primers). TCRdb keeps only in-frame clones here, not all; method: immunoSEQ multiplex PCR. The sample holds about 93,000 clones, about 66% seen once. Sequencing used PBMCs. Receptors were obtained from a boy between 5 and 17 years old in good health and CMV-seropositive.

The V call is TRBV6-5, the J call TRBJ2-7; 7 bases are shared with TRBD1. This CDR3 contains 13 residues. CDR1 MNHEY and CDR2 SVGAGI come from the germline V gene. Trimming removed 8 bases from V and 5 bases from J; junction bases left unmatched: 9. The CDR3 loop reads CASFPPDRDEQYF. CDR3 sequence (DNA): TGTGCCAGCTTTCCCCCCGACAGGGACGAGCAGTACTTC.

The rearrangement uses TRBV4-1 and TRBJ2-4; D is unclear. Trimming removed 4 bases at V and 2 bases at J, with 12 bases between. Germline V gene lookup returns CDR1 MGHRA and CDR2 YSYEKL. The CDR3 runs 15 residues. CDR3 protein: CASSLLGRTKNIQYF. The DNA of the CDR3 is TGCGCCAGCAGCCTCCTAGGAAGGACCAAAAACATTCAGTACTTC.

The table lists this clone with a few counts. The chain joins TRBV9 to TRBJ2-1; TRBD1 matches at 7 bases. CDR1 and CDR2 (germline): SGDLS, YYNGEE. With V trimmed by 3 bases and J by 4 bases, 10 bases remained unmatched. This CDR3 is 16 amino acids long. Here the CDR3 DNA reads TGTGCCAGCAGCGCCAAAGAGGGACAGAGATACAATGAGCAGTTCTTC. Encoded protein: CASSAKEGQRYNEQFF.

The chain combines TRBV5-1 with TRBJ2-2, with TRBD1 matching 8 bases. V trimming: 3 bases; J trimming: 2 bases; junction bases outside the gene matches: 3. This CDR3 has 15 residues. Germline CDR1 SGHRS, CDR2 YFSETQ. DNA for the CDR3: TGCGCCAGCAGCTCGACAGGGGAAAACACCGGGGAGCTGTTTTTT. Its translation: CASSSTGENTGELFF.

This clone was detected only a few times. CDR3 residues: CASSIIGQSNEQYF. The CDR3 coding sequence is TGTGCCAGTAGTATAATAGGACAATCCAACGAGCAGTACTTC. The chain carries TRBV19 and TRBJ2-7, with D possibly TRBD1 on 5 matching bases. Germline-derived CDR1 and CDR2 are LNHDA and SQIVND (reference sequence). Trimming took off 2 bases at V and 5 bases at J, with 13 bases between the two ends. This CDR3 spans 14 amino acids.

The rearrangement joins TRBV30 to TRBJ2-3; 10 positions match TRBD2. Germline V gene lookup returns CDR1 GTSNPN and CDR2 SVGIG (reference sequence). V lost 1 base and J lost 1; bases outside the gene matches: 2. The CDR3 loop spans 15 amino acids. CDR3 nucleotide sequence: TGTGCCTGGAGTGGGCTAGCGGGGGGCACAGATACGCAGTATTTT. Encoded protein: CAWSGLAGGTDTQYF.

The chain couples TRBV7-9 to TRBJ1-2; 8 nucleotides match TRBD1. The V gene end was trimmed by 11 bases and the J gene end by 0 bases; junction bases not matched to a gene: 2. CDR3 length: 12 residues. Germline values: CDR1 SEHNR, CDR2 FQNEAQ (reference sequence). The CDR3 bases are TGTGCCGGGACAGGCTCTAACTATGGCTACACCTTC. The encoded protein is CAGTGSNYGYTF.

This rearrangement joins TRBV2 to TRBJ1-5, with TRBD1 matching 8 bases. Trimming took 1 base from V and 6 from J; bases not matched to a gene: 5. The CDR3 extends over 15 amino acids. Germline V gene data show CDR1 as SNHLY and CDR2 as FYNNEI. CDR3 sequence reads: CASSEGQGRGQPQHF. The CDR3, as DNA: TGTGCCAGCAGTGAAGGACAGGGGAGGGGTCAGCCCCAGCATTTT.

This clone was observed a few times. CDR3 sequence: CASSRDTDRAGNTIYF. The CDR3 region has the DNA TGCGCCAGCAGCCGAGACACGGACAGGGCTGGAAACACCATATATTTT. The chain combines TRBV4-1 with TRBJ1-3; 8 bases align to TRBD1. Germline CDR1 is MGHRA and CDR2 is YSYEKL. V lost 4 bases and J lost 2; bases outside the gene matches: 7. This CDR3 is 16 amino acids long.

The V call is TRBV19, the J call TRBJ1-2, with TRBD1 matching over 8 bases. The CDR3 is made up of 13 amino acids. Germline V gives CDR1 LNHDA, CDR2 SQIVND (reference sequence). Trimming took 7 bases from V and 4 from J; bases not matched to a gene: 5. The CDR3 nucleotides read TGTGCCAGTAACCCCGACAGGGGCTATGGCTACACCTTC. Translated, it gives CASNPDRGYGYTF.

This clone was seen a few times. The rearrangement joins TRBV18 to TRBJ2-7, with 7 nucleotides matching TRBD2. Germline trimming cut 1 base from V and 3 bases from J; bases unmatched to any gene: 6. The CDR3 length is 15 residues. Looked up from germline, CDR1 is KGHSH and CDR2 is LQKENI. The CDR3 is CASSPQGRGSYEQYF. The CDR3 region has the DNA TGTGCCAGCTCACCACAAGGGCGCGGGAGCTACGAGCAGTACTTC.

The chain joins TRBV5-1 to TRBJ1-3; maybe TRBD1 (6 bases). V was pared by 4 bases and J by 1 base, with 24 bases between. The germline gives CDR1 SGHRS, CDR2 YFSETQ. This CDR3 region has 19 residues. CDR3 in amino acids: CASSGGQGIRGSSGNTIYF. DNA of the CDR3: TGCGCCAGCAGCGGGGGTCAGGGGATTAGAGGAAGTTCTGGAAACACCATATATTTT.

The genes are TRBV5-1 and TRBJ2-3; 8 bases match TRBD2. The V segment lost 0 bases and the J segment 9 bases; nucleotides outside the gene matches: 6. The CDR3 has 14 residues. Germline V gives CDR1 SGHRS, CDR2 YFSETQ. CDR3 sequence (DNA): TGCGCCAGCAGCTTGGCGGGTCCGGGGGGGACGCAGTATTTT. It is translated as CASSLAGPGGTQYF. The complete variable domain, with remaining parts taken from reference TRBV5-1 and TRBJ2-3, reads KAGVTQTPRYLIKTRGQQVTLSCSPISGHRSVSWYQQTPGQGLQFLFEYFSETQRNKGNFPGRFSGRQFSNSRSEMNVSTLELGDSALYLCASSLAGPGGTQYFGPGTRLTVL.

The chain employs TRBV19 and TRBJ1-1; D is unresolved. Trimming removed 1 base at V and 1 base at J, with 7 bases between. Germline V lookup: CDR1 LNHDA, CDR2 SQIVND (reference sequence). The CDR3 runs to 14 residues. The DNA of the CDR3 is TGTGCCAGTAGTATAGGAGCCGGGAACACTGAAGCTTTCTTT. Translation: CASSIGAGNTEAFF.

The CDR3 is CASSLTSGQFF. The DNA for the CDR3 is TGTGCCAGCAGCTTAACTAGCGGGCAGTTCTTC. This chain uses TRBV7-9 with TRBJ2-1; 8 bases are a match to TRBD2. CDR3 length: 11 amino acids. V lost 2 bases, J lost 12 bases, and 0 bases stayed unmatched. Germline V gene data show CDR1 as SEHNR and CDR2 as FQNEAQ (reference sequence).

The chain has TRBV7-2 and TRBJ2-7; 10 nucleotides agree with TRBD1. The CDR3 extends over 15 amino acids. V lost 5 bases, J lost 4 bases, and 8 bases stayed unmatched. Germline CDR1 is SGHTA and CDR2 is FQGNSA. The CDR3 coding sequence is TGTGCCAGCAGCCGAAACCCGGGACAGGGGTACGAGCAGTACTTC. Translated, it gives CASSRNPGQGYEQYF.

This chain connects TRBV27 to TRBJ1-6, with D possibly matching TRBD1 (5 bases). V lost 2 bases, J lost 2 bases, and 13 bases lay in between. The CDR3 is 17 amino acids. Germline V gives CDR1 MNHEY, CDR2 SMNVEV (reference sequence). The CDR3 region has the DNA TGTGCCAGCAGTTTAGGATCTGCCAGGGCCTATAATTCACCCCTCCACTTT. Amino acid sequence: CASSLGSARAYNSPLHF.

V and J are TRBV5-4 and TRBJ2-7, with 9 bases fitting TRBD1. CDR3 size: 18 residues. Trimming took 1 base from V and 6 from J; bases not matched to a gene: 17. Per germline, CDR1 SGHNT and CDR2 YYREEE (reference sequence). Here the CDR3 DNA reads TGTGCCAGCAGCTTGCCGACGGGCCTTGGACAGGGGAGGGGCGAGCAGTACTTC. As protein: CASSLPTGLGQGRGEQYF.

This clone was recorded once. The chain uses TRBV29-1 and TRBJ2-2; 12 nucleotides match TRBD2. CDR3 length: 17 amino acids. In germline, CDR1 is SQVTM, CDR2 ANQGSEA. V shed 8 bases, J shed 6 bases, and the junction held 16 bases outside the gene matches. CDR3 protein: CSRGPSGRDHVPGELFF. The CDR3 DNA reads TGCAGCCGGGGTCCTAGCGGGAGGGACCATGTGCCCGGGGAGCTGTTTTTT.

This clone has just a few counts. The chain links TRBV10-1 to TRBJ2-3; the match to TRBD2 covers 14 bases. Losses at the gene ends were 6 bases for V and 5 bases for J; bases not matched to a gene: 7. CDR3 size: 16 residues. Per the germline V gene, CDR1 is WNHNN and CDR2 is SYGVQD (reference sequence). The CDR3 nucleotides are TGCGCCAGCAGCACCGGACTAGCGGGAGGCGGAGATACGCAGTATTTT. Translated: CASSTGLAGGGDTQYF.